This T cell receptor (beta chain) was captured in a study of response to subunit inactivated influenza vaccine. Study-wide results and caveats: Authors suggested each seasonal flu vaccination may recruit only limited numbers of new T cells.

Worth noting for this clonotype: Its antigen is not identified.

TCRdb re-analysed the RT-PCR reads in MiXCR, keeping a single row per CDR3 protein. The data show 450,000 to 600,000 distinct CDR3 sequences, 7.2% seen once. CDR1 and CDR2 (germline): SGDLS, YYNGEE. V lost 0 bases to trimming and J lost 0 bases, with 13 bases between them. CDR3 length: 16 residues. The clonotype originates from a man between 50 and 70 years old who received an inactivated influenza vaccine. The sample here was PBMCs from blood, taken less than 30 months after vaccination. This chain connects TRBV9 to TRBJ2-7; a possible D gene is TRBD2 (6 bases). CDR3 amino acids: CASSVGSPGGSYEQYF. In nucleotides, the CDR3 is TGTGCCAGCAGCGTAGGTTCCCCCGGGGGCTCCTACGAGCAGTACTTC.